What follows are 3 T cell receptor beta chains derived from one specimen sequenced in a study of blood T cell repertoires in COVID-19. Sequenced by immunoSEQ multiplex PCR; TCRdb stores in-frame clones only, minus some. The table includes 310,000 or so clones, approximately 88% detected once. Sequencing was performed on PBMCs or T cells enriched from blood (not recorded which). The receptor source for this set is a woman in her thirties or forties who had recovered from COVID-19.

CDR3 nucleotide sequence: TGTGCCAGCAGCTTGGGCCAGGGGGCTGGTATTGAAAAACTGTTTTTT. Translating it yields CASSLGQGAGIEKLFF. V gene TRBV5-4 combines with J gene TRBJ1-4, with TRBD1 matching 8 bases. Germline V gives CDR1 SGHNT, CDR2 YYREEE (reference sequence). After removal of 0 bases from V and 7 bases from J, the junction contained 8 bases not matched to a gene. This CDR3 has 16 amino acids.

CDR3 sequence reads: CASSSAGTRGGETQYF. The CDR3 region has the DNA TGTGCCAGCAGCTCAGCCGGGACTAGGGGGGGAGAGACCCAGTACTTC. The rearrangement joins TRBV7-2 to TRBJ2-5; 8 bases map to TRBD2. V was pared by 4 bases and J by 4 bases, with 11 bases of the junction left unmatched. From germline, CDR1 is SGHTA and CDR2 FQGNSA. CDR3 size: 16 residues.

The chain employs TRBV5-5 and TRBJ2-1, with 14 bases identical to TRBD2. The CDR3 has 16 amino acids. The V segment lost 4 bases and the J segment 4 bases; nucleotides outside the gene matches: 4. Germline CDR1 SGHKS, CDR2 YYEKEE (reference sequence). The CDR3 is CASSTGLAGAYNEQFF. CDR3 nucleotides: TGTGCCAGCAGCACGGGACTAGCGGGGGCGTACAATGAGCAGTTCTTC. Based on the CDR3 plus reference TRBV5-5 and TRBJ2-1, the full variable domain is DAGVTQSPTHLIKTRGQQVTLRCSPISGHKSVSWYQQVLGQGPQFIFQYYEKEERGRGNFPDRFSARQFPNYSSELNVNALLLGDSALYLCASSTGLAGAYNEQFFGPGTRLTVL.